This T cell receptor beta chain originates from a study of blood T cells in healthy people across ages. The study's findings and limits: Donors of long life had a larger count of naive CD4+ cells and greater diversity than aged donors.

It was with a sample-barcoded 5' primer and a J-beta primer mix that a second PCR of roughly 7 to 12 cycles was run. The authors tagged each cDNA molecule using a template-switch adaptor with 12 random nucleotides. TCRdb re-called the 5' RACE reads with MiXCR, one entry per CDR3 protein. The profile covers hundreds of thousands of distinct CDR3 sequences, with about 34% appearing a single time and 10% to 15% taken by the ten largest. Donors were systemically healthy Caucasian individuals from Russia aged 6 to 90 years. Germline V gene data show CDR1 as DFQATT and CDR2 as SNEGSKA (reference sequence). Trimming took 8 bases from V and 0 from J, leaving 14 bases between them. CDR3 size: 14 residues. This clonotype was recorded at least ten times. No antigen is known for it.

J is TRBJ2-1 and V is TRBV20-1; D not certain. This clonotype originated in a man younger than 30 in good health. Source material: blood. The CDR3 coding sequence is TGCAGTAATCTGGGTGTGGCCTCCTACAATGAGCAGTTCTTC. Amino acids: CSNLGVASYNEQFF.